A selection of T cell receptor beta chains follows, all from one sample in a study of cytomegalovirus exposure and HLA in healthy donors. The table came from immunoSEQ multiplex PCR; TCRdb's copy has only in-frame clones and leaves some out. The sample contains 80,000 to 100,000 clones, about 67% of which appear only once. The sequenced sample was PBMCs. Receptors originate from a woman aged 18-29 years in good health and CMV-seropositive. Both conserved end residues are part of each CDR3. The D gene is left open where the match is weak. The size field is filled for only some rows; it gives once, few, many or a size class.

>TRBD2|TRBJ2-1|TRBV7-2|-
TGTGCCAGCAGCCCAAATCCGCGCGGGAGCTCCTACAATGAGCAGTTCTTC
CASSPNPRGSSYNEQFF
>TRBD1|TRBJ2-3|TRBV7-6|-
TGTGCCAGCAGCTTGGATTCGCGCCTACAGGGGGGCACAGATACGCAGTATTTT
CASSLDSRLQGGTDTQYF
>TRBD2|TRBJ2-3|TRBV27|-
TGTGCCAGCAACTACCGACCGGGACTAGCAGGGGCAGATACGCAGTATTTT
CASNYRPGLAGADTQYF
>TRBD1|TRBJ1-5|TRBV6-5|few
TGTGCCAGCCGAGACAGGGACAATCAGCCCCAGCATTTT
CASRDRDNQPQHF
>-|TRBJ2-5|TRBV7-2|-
TGTGCCAGCACCCAGGGGGGCCAAGAGACCCAGTACTTC
CASTQGGQETQYF
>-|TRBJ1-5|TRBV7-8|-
TGTGCCAGCAGCAGTCTACAGGGACAGCCCCAGCATTTT
CASSSLQGQPQHF
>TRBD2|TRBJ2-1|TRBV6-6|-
TGTGCCAGCAGCCAACTAGCGAACCTGGGGGATGAGCAGTTCTTC
CASSQLANLGDEQFF
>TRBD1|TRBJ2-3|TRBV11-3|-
TGTGCCAGCAGCACCCGGACAGGGGGAGGTTCAGATACGCAGTATTTT
CASSTRTGGGSDTQYF
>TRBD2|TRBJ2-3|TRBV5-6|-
TGTGCCAGCAGCGTAGGGACTAGGGATACGCAGTATTTT
CASSVGTRDTQYF
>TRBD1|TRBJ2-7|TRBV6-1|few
TGTGCCAGCAGTGTACAGGGGGCCAACCTCCCCTACGAGCAGTACTTC
CASSVQGANLPYEQYF
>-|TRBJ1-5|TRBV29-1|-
TGCAGCGTTGCGCGGGGTAATAGCAATCAGCCCCAGCATTTT
CSVARGNSNQPQHF
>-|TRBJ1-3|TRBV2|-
TGTGCCAGCAGGAACGCGGGAAACACCATATATTTT
CASRNAGNTIYF
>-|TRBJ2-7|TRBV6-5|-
TGTGCCAGCAGTTCAGTCTACGAGCAGTACTTC
CASSSVYEQYF
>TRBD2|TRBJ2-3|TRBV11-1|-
TGTGCCAGCAGCGCGCGACTAGCGGGGAGCACAGATACGCAGTATTTT
CASSARLAGSTDTQYF
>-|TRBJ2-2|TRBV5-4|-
TGTGCCAGCAGCCCGGGCGGGACGAACACCGGGGAGCTGTTTTTT
CASSPGGTNTGELFF
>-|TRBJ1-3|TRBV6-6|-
TGTGCCACCTCACAGGGTCCTGGAAACACCATATATTTT
CATSQGPGNTIYF
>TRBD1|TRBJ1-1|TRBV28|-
TGTGCCAGCGGGACAGGAGGAATGAACACTGAAGCTTTCTTT
CASGTGGMNTEAFF
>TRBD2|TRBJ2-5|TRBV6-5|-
TGTGCCAGCAGTTACTTGGCGGGGGTATCAGAGACCCAGTACTTC
CASSYLAGVSETQYF
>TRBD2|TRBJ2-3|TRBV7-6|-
TGTGCCAGCAGCACTACTAGCGGGGCCCCGTTAAATACGCAGTATTTT
CASSTTSGAPLNTQYF
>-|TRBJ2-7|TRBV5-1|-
TGCGCCAGCAGCCTCCGGGGGGAGCAGTACTTC
CASSLRGEQYF
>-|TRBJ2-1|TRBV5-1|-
TGCGCCAGCAGCTTCCCGGGAGCAAATGAGCAGTTCTTC
CASSFPGANEQFF
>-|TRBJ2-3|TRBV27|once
TGTGCCAGCAGTTTGAACAGGCTAGATACGCAGTATTTT
CASSLNRLDTQYF
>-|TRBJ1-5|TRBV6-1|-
TGTGCCAGCAGTGACCTCTGGCAGAATAGCAATCAGCCCCAGCATTTT
CASSDLWQNSNQPQHF
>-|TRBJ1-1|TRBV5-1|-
TGCGCCAGCAGCTTGCAGGAAAACACTGAAGCTTTCTTT
CASSLQENTEAFF
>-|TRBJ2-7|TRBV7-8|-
TGTGCCAGCAGCTTAGGGCAACCCGTCTCCTACGAGCAGTACTTC
CASSLGQPVSYEQYF
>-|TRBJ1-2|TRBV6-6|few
TGTGCCAGCACGGCGGACTATGGCTACACCTTC
CASTADYGYTF
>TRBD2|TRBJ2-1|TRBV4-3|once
TGCGCCAGCAGCCAAGCCCTCGACGGGACTAGCGGGAGTGGCCATGAGCAGTTCTTC
CASSQALDGTSGSGHEQFF
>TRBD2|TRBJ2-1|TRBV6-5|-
TGTGCCAGCACGGGAGGACTAGAGGGTTTCTTC
CASTGGLEGFF
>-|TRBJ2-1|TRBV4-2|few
TGTGCCAGCAGCCAAGAAGAAAGGCGGGACAATGAGCAGTTCTTC
CASSQEERRDNEQFF
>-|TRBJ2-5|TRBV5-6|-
TGTGCCAGCAGCTTGGAACGGGGGAGACAGCGATTCCAAGAGACCCAGTACTTC
CASSLERGRQRFQETQYF
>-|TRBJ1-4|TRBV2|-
TGTGCCAGCAGAGGGGGAAGGGGAACGGGAGAAAAACTGTTTTTT
CASRGGRGTGEKLFF
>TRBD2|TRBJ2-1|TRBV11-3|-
TGTGCCAGCAGCTTAGCCCCACTAGCGGGGGGGCCCAATAATGAGCAGTTCTTC
CASSLAPLAGGPNNEQFF
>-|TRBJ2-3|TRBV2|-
TGTGCCAGCAGTGGATTAGCGGCTAGCACAGATACGCAGTATTTT
CASSGLAASTDTQYF